This TCR beta chain was sequenced in a study of OX40 agonist ivuxolimab in advanced cancers. Across the study: Antecedent anti-PD-1, anti-PD-L1 or anti-CTLA-4 therapy was permissible, with 40% having received some.

Per germline, CDR1 SGHRS and CDR2 YFSETQ. The CDR3 totals 15 residues. J lost 9 bases, V lost 4 bases, and 6 bases had no gene match. Data came from immunoSEQ multiplex PCR; TCRdb stores just in-frame clones and leaves some out. The sample holds under 85,000 clones, around 86% seen once. Patients were excluded for autoimmune disease history or systemic immunosuppression. The rearrangement joins TRBV5-1 to TRBJ2-1; 14 bases align to TRBD2. The receptor was isolated from an adult with an advanced solid tumor such as melanoma, head and neck, liver or kidney cancer. Source: CD4+ or CD8+ T cells sorted from blood, taken in a trial of the OX40 agonist ivuxolimab. CDR3 residues: CASSPTSGRAGEQFF. The CDR3, as DNA: TGCGCCAGCAGCCCGACTAGCGGGAGGGCGGGTGAGCAGTTCTTC.